The rows below give T cell receptor beta chains drawn from one sample of a study of control samples from healthy donors and cancer patients. TCRdb's copy holds only in-frame clones and misses some; the assay was immunoSEQ multiplex PCR. The sample comprises 85,000 to 100,000 clones, more than 85% of which are singletons, and less than 10% rests with the top ten. The sample comprised blood. The receptors come from a man aged 18-30 years in good health. The CDR3 runs from the conserved cysteine through the conserved F or W. A D gene is named only where the DNA matches it firmly. The size field is filled for only some rows; it gives once, few, many or a size class.

>once|.|TRBV5-1|TRBJ2-7|13
TGCGCCAGCAGCTTGGGGGAGAACTACGAGCAGTACTTC
CASSLGENYEQYF
>.|.|TRBV19|TRBJ2-3|17
TGTGCCAGTAGTCCCCGGTGGAGGGACGGAAGTTTGGATACGCAGTATTTT
CASSPRWRDGSLDTQYF
>.|.|TRBV25-1|TRBJ2-5|14
TGTGCCAGCAGTGAATTGGGGGAACAAGAGACCCAGTACTTC
CASSELGEQETQYF
>.|TRBD2|TRBV3-1/TRBV3-2|TRBJ2-5|14
TGTGCCAGCAGCCGTAGCGGGGGTGGGGAGACCCAGTACTTC
CASSRSGGGETQYF
>.|.|TRBV29-1|TRBJ1-1|13
TGCAGCGCCGCGGGCGGACAGACGCTTGAAGCTTTCTTT
CSAAGGQTLEAFF
>.|TRBD2|TRBV27|TRBJ2-2|17
TGTGCCAGCAGGATCTGGGCGGGAGGCCAGAACAGGGGGGAGCTGTTTTTT
CASRIWAGGQNRGELFF
>.|.|TRBV3-1/TRBV3-2|TRBJ2-7|13
TGTGCCAGCAGCGAAAAACAGAGGGATGAGCAGTACTTC
CASSEKQRDEQYF
>.|.|TRBV18|TRBJ1-1|16
TGTGCCAGCTCACCACCCCTGTCCGATTCGAACACTGAAGCTTTCTTT
CASSPPLSDSNTEAFF
>.|.|TRBV19|TRBJ1-2|19
TGTGCCAGTAGTATGGGCTCGGGCAGGGCTAAATCCTTGACGTATGGCTACACCTTC
CASSMGSGRAKSLTYGYTF
>.|.|TRBV29-1|TRBJ2-7|11
TGCAGCGTTGGGACAGTCTACGAGCAGTACTTC
CSVGTVYEQYF
>.|.|TRBV6-5|TRBJ2-3|15
TGTGCCAGCAGTTCTCGCGGGGTTGGCCCAGATACGCAGTATTTT
CASSSRGVGPDTQYF
>.|.|TRBV30|TRBJ2-3|12
TGTGCCTGGGCGACTACGACAGATACGCAGTATTTT
CAWATTTDTQYF
>.|.|TRBV7-6|TRBJ2-7|15
TGTGCCAGCAGCGCACTAGACACAGCCCGCAACGAGCAGTACTTC
CASSALDTARNEQYF
>.|.|TRBV7-7|TRBJ1-1|13
TGTGCCAGCAGCTTAAGAGAGAACACTGAAGCTTTCTTT
CASSLRENTEAFF
>.|.|TRBV5-6|TRBJ1-6|14
TGTGCCAGCAGCTTGGTTTCGTTACCGTCACCCCTCCACTTT
CASSLVSLPSPLHF
>.|.|TRBV19|TRBJ1-2|21
TGTGCCAGTAGTCACTCCAGGCCTCAACCCCTAGACCCTGCTCGACACTATGGCTACACCTTC
CASSHSRPQPLDPARHYGYTF
>.|TRBD1|TRBV18|TRBJ1-3|18
TGTGCCAGCTCACCACGGATGGGACAGTATTTTTCTGGAAACACCATATATTTT
CASSPRMGQYFSGNTIYF
>.|.|TRBV10-2|TRBJ1-1|12
TGCGCCAGCGGGACGGTGAACACTGAAGCTTTCTTT
CASGTVNTEAFF
>.|.|TRBV19|TRBJ2-1|13
TGTGCCAGTAATCGACAGGACCAGGGTGAGCAGTTCTTC
CASNRQDQGEQFF
>.|TRBD2|TRBV30|TRBJ2-4|17
TGTGCCTGGAGTGTACAGTTACTAGCGGGTCCCAAAAACATTCAGTACTTC
CAWSVQLLAGPKNIQYF
>.|.|TRBV6-5|TRBJ1-2|13
TGTGCCAGCAGTAAGGACCTTCGTCGTGGCTACACCTTC
CASSKDLRRGYTF
>.|.|TRBV25-1|TRBJ1-1|10
TGTGCCAGCAGTAACACTGAAGCTTTCTTT
CASSNTEAFF
>.|TRBD2|TRBV6-2/TRBV6-3|TRBJ2-3|18
TGTGCCAGCAGCCCTCGGGGGGGCCTGTTTTGGCGACCAGATACGCAGTATTTT
CASSPRGGLFWRPDTQYF
>.|.|TRBV5-4|TRBJ1-1|15
TGTGCCAGCAGCTTGGAAGGGGATTTTAACACTGAAGCTTTCTTT
CASSLEGDFNTEAFF
>.|.|TRBV5-1|TRBJ1-1|15
TGCGCCAGCAGCTTGGCTGCAGGAAAAGACACTGAAGCTTTCTTT
CASSLAAGKDTEAFF
>.|.|TRBV28|TRBJ2-7|15
TGTGCCAGCAGAACTGGGACCGTGACGGCTTACGAGCAGTACTTC
CASRTGTVTAYEQYF
>.|TRBD1|TRBV7-9|TRBJ1-1|14
TGTGCCAGCAGCCAACAGGGGGACCGAACTGAAGCTTTCTTT
CASSQQGDRTEAFF
>.|.|TRBV3-1/TRBV3-2|TRBJ1-1|14
TGTGCCAGCAGCCTACAGGGTTTGAACACTGAAGCTTTCTTT
CASSLQGLNTEAFF
>.|TRBD1|TRBV9|TRBJ1-3|16
TGTGCCAGCAGCCCCCCGGGACAGAGCTCTGGAAACACCATATATTTT
CASSPPGQSSGNTIYF
>.|TRBD1|TRBV28|TRBJ1-4|14
TGTGCCAGCAGTTTAACCGGGACAGGGCGAAAACTGTTTTTT
CASSLTGTGRKLFF
>.|.|TRBV29-1|TRBJ2-5|13
TGCAGCGTCAGGGACTGGGGGCAAGAGACCCAGTACTTC
CSVRDWGQETQYF
>.|TRBD1|TRBV2|TRBJ1-3|15
TGTGCCAGCAAGCTGGACAGGATAACTGGAAACACCATATATTTT
CASKLDRITGNTIYF
>.|.|TRBV7-2|TRBJ2-2|16
TGTGCCAGCAGCTTATATATCGCAGCCTTCACCGGGGAGCTGTTTTTT
CASSLYIAAFTGELFF
>.|.|TRBV19|TRBJ1-3|12
TGTGCCAGTAGTACTTCCGGAAACACCATATATTTT
CASSTSGNTIYF
>.|.|TRBV24-1|TRBJ2-3|15
TGTGCCACCAGTGATGGGTTCGGGAGCACAGATACGCAGTATTTT
CATSDGFGSTDTQYF
>.|TRBD1|TRBV6-1|TRBJ1-3|19
TGTGCCAGCAGTGGGTTAACGGGACAGGACGATTCCTCTGGAAACACCATATATTTT
CASSGLTGQDDSSGNTIYF
>.|.|TRBV19|TRBJ2-3|17
TGTGCCAGTAGTATAGATGGGGCGGGGGCTAGCACAGATACGCAGTATTTT
CASSIDGAGASTDTQYF
>.|.|TRBV14|TRBJ2-7|17
TGTGCCAGCAGCCTAGACAAAGCGGGGGACAGCCCTTACGAGCAGTACTTC
CASSLDKAGDSPYEQYF
>.|.|TRBV15|TRBJ1-3|16
TGTGCCACCAGCAGAGACAGGGACATGGCTGGAAACACCATATATTTT
CATSRDRDMAGNTIYF